These 26 T cell receptor beta chains came from one sample sequenced in a study of blood T cell repertoires in COVID-19. Assay used: immunoSEQ multiplex PCR; TCRdb lists only in-frame clones, some missing. The repertoire has over 300,000 clones, 65% to 85% of them found once; the top ten carry about 1.2%. Sequenced material: peripheral blood. These receptors all come from a woman in her 50s with acute or convalescent COVID-19.

This sequence joins TRBV2 and TRBJ2-5; 8 bases are a match to TRBD1. V lost 2 bases, J lost 5 bases, and 7 bases stayed unmatched. CDR1 and CDR2 from the germline V gene are SNHLY and FYNNEI. CDR3 length: 15 amino acids. This CDR3 is CASSEFTGGEETQYF. The CDR3 DNA is TGTGCCAGCAGTGAATTCACAGGGGGTGAGGAGACCCAGTACTTC.

This rearrangement joins TRBV9 to TRBJ2-4, with 8 bases matching TRBD2. The CDR3 length is 15 residues. V lost 3 bases to trimming and J lost 0 bases; unmatched junction nucleotides: 2. CDR1 SGDLS and CDR2 YYNGEE come from the germline V gene. For the CDR3, the DNA is TGTGCCAGCAGCGCCGGGGGGGCAGCCAAAAACATTCAGTACTTC. Translating it yields CASSAGGAAKNIQYF.

The chain carries TRBV19 and TRBJ1-2; 8 bases fit TRBD1. Germline V gene sequence: CDR1 LNHDA, CDR2 SQIVND (reference sequence). The CDR3 runs to 13 residues. Trimming took 8 bases from V and 4 from J; bases not matched to a gene: 6. In DNA, the CDR3 is TGTGCCAGTTCACAGGGGGAGGTCTATGGCTACACCTTC. Its translation is CASSQGEVYGYTF.

This chain uses TRBV5-1 with TRBJ2-1, with 10 bases aligning to TRBD1. Germline assignment: CDR1 SGHRS and CDR2 YFSETQ. The V and J ends lost 4 bases and 9 bases, in that order; junction bases with no gene match: 16. The CDR3 covers 17 residues. The CDR3 nucleotides read TGCGCCAGCAGCCCTATCCCCCAGGGACAGGGGATGGGTGAGCAGTTCTTC. It translates to CASSPIPQGQGMGEQFF.

This chain uses TRBV3-1 (or the pseudogene TRBV3-2) with TRBJ2-3; D perhaps matches TRBD1 (5 bases). V was shortened by 7 bases and J by 2 bases, with 16 bases between the two germline ends. The CDR3 is 15 residues long. CDR1 and CDR2 (germline): LGHDT, YNNKEL (reference sequence). The CDR3: CASTFKPGFTDTQYF. The CDR3 bases are TGTGCCAGCACCTTCAAACCAGGGTTCACAGATACGCAGTATTTT.

This clone was recorded once. Here the CDR3 DNA reads TGCGCCAGCAGCTTACAGGGCGGTCAGCCCCAGCATTTT. Translated: CASSLQGGQPQHF. The J gene is TRBJ1-5, the V gene TRBV5-1; a weak D match, TRBD1 (6 bases). The CDR3 totals 13 residues. Germline values: CDR1 SGHRS, CDR2 YFSETQ. V was cut by 2 bases and J by 6 bases, with 9 bases left in between.

This clone showed up just a few times. CDR3 DNA: TGCAGTGCTATTGACATTACGGTAAAAGCTTTCTTT. Translated: CSAIDITVKAFF. This chain links TRBV20-1 with TRBJ1-1; D remains ambiguous. CDR3 length equals 12 residues. Trimming pared 4 bases from V and 9 bases from J, leaving 15 bases between. Germline V gene sequence: CDR1 DFQATT, CDR2 SNEGSKA (reference sequence).

This clone was counted between two and nine times. This sequence joins TRBV5-6 and TRBJ1-2; tentatively, D is TRBD1 (5 bases). The germline V gene has CDR1 SGHDT and CDR2 YYEEEE. This CDR3 has 12 residues. V was trimmed by 2 bases and J by 8 bases, leaving 10 bases between them. The CDR3 coding sequence is TGTGCCAGCAGCTTCGGAGGGGAGGGCTACACCTTC. Its protein is CASSFGGEGYTF.

This chain joins TRBV18 and TRBJ2-7; no definite D call. The V and J ends lost 2 bases and 3 bases respectively, with 14 bases between them. The germline V gene has CDR1 KGHSH and CDR2 LQKENI. The CDR3 contains 15 residues. The CDR3 reads CASSPFDNPGYEQYF. CDR3 in DNA: TGTGCCAGCTCACCATTTGATAACCCCGGCTACGAGCAGTACTTC. The full variable domain, its missing parts supplied by reference TRBV18 and TRBJ2-7, is NAGVMQNPRHLVRRRGQEARLRCSPMKGHSHVYWYRQLPEEGLKFMVYLQKENIIDESGMPKERFSAEFPKEGPSILRIQQVVRGDSAAYFCASSPFDNPGYEQYFGPGTRLTVT.

The genes are TRBV4-2 and TRBJ1-3; weak D call: TRBD1 (5 bases). V shed 1 base and J shed 8 bases, with 18 bases lying between them. The CDR3 totals 16 residues. Germline V gene sequence: CDR1 LGHNA, CDR2 YNFKEQ. CDR3 nucleotide sequence: TGTGCCAGCAGCCAAGGGGCAGCGGGGGAGAGTGACACCATATATTTT. Translation gives CASSQGAAGESDTIYF.

The chain couples TRBV19 to TRBJ1-2; 7 bases map to TRBD1. The CDR3 is 17 residues long. The V and J ends lost 4 bases and 0 bases, in that order; junction bases with no gene match: 11. Looked up from germline, CDR1 is LNHDA and CDR2 is SQIVND (reference sequence). As DNA, the CDR3 is TGTGCCAGTAGTACCCCCAGGGGGGCGTGGGCTAACTATGGCTACACCTTC. This sequence encodes CASSTPRGAWANYGYTF.

The chain combines TRBV14 with TRBJ1-1, with 7 bases fitting TRBD1. The length of the CDR3 is 15 residues. V lost 2 bases and J lost 5; bases outside the gene matches: 8. The germline V gene encodes CDR1 SGHDN and CDR2 FVKESK. This CDR3 is CASSQRGGSRTEAFF. In DNA form, the CDR3 reads TGTGCCAGCAGCCAAAGAGGGGGCAGTAGAACTGAAGCTTTCTTT.

The chain links TRBV4-3 to TRBJ2-1; 14 nucleotides align to TRBD2. The junction had 17 bases not matched to a gene; V was cut back by 4 bases and J by 0 bases. Germline values: CDR1 LGHNA, CDR2 YSLEER. The CDR3 has 22 amino acids. CDR3 nucleotides: TGCGCCAGCAGCCCCTACCCCCCAGGACTAGCGGGAGGATACAGCTCCTACAATGAGCAGTTCTTC. Translating it yields CASSPYPPGLAGGYSSYNEQFF.

V and J are TRBV7-2 and TRBJ2-7, with D uncertain. The V gene lost 4 bases and the J gene lost 3 bases, with 19 bases spanning the gap. This CDR3 is 16 amino acids long. Germline CDR1 SGHTA, CDR2 FQGNSA. CDR3 DNA: TGTGCCAGCAGCTCCTCCCTGTCGGCGGCGAGCTACGAGCAGTACTTC. Residues: CASSSSLSAASYEQYF.

CDR3: CASSLGGTSGSRQNIQYF. In DNA, the CDR3 is TGTGCCAGCAGCTTAGGGGGGACTAGCGGGAGTCGGCAAAACATTCAGTACTTC. This chain joins TRBV7-6 and TRBJ2-4; 14 nucleotides match TRBD2. Germline values: CDR1 SGHVS, CDR2 FNYEAQ. This CDR3 is 18 amino acids long. Trimming at V came to 1 base and at J to 5 bases, leaving 7 bases not matched to a gene.

The rearrangement uses TRBV5-6 and TRBJ2-7; D is possibly TRBD2 (5 bases). The CDR3 has 16 amino acids. The ends were cut back, 4 bases at V and 2 bases at J, with 19 bases in the middle. Germline V gene data show CDR1 as SGHDT and CDR2 as YYEEEE. DNA for the CDR3: TGTGCCAGCAGCCCGCCCCGTCAGCGGTCCACCTACGAGCAGTACTTC. As protein: CASSPPRQRSTYEQYF. Using reference TRBV5-6 and TRBJ2-7 for the parts outside the CDR3, the full variable domain is DAGVTQSPTHLIKTRGQQVTLRCSPKSGHDTVSWYQQALGQGPQFIFQYYEEEERQRGNFPDRFSGHQFPNYSSELNVNALLLGDSALYLCASSPPRQRSTYEQYFGPGTRLTVT.

CDR3 in amino acids: CASSKAGQGTDTQYF. The CDR3 nucleotides are TGTGCCAGCAGCAAAGCAGGACAGGGCACAGATACGCAGTATTTT. The chain links TRBV21-1 to TRBJ2-3; TRBD1 was called by the table and not checked on the DNA. TRBV21-1 is noted as a pseudogene. The CDR3 length is 15 residues.

This rearrangement joins TRBV19 to TRBJ1-5; 7 nucleotides align to TRBD1. CDR1 LNHDA and CDR2 SQIVND come from the germline V gene (reference sequence). CDR3 length equals 14 residues. J was trimmed by 0 bases and V by 10 bases; bases with no gene match: 6. Here the CDR3 reads CAISDRDSNQPQHF. CDR3 nucleotide sequence: TGTGCCATCTCTGACAGGGATAGCAATCAGCCCCAGCATTTT.

The chain carries TRBV12-3 or TRBV12-4 and TRBJ1-2; D unclear. The CDR3 has 13 residues. V lost 5 bases to trimming and J lost 4 bases, with 11 bases between them. Here the CDR3 DNA reads TGTGCCAGCAGTAGAGGGTTCGGCTATGGCTACACCTTC. Translating it yields CASSRGFGYGYTF.

The chain couples TRBV4-3 to TRBJ1-1; weak D call: TRBD1 (5 bases). The germline V gene has CDR1 LGHNA and CDR2 YSLEER. CDR3 size: 13 residues. V was clipped by 5 bases and J by 10 bases, with 17 bases between them. The CDR3 is CASSYNRGERAFF. As DNA, the CDR3 is TGCGCCAGCAGCTATAATCGGGGGGAACGAGCTTTCTTT.

The chain joins TRBV10-3 to TRBJ2-3; possible D gene TRBD1, 5 bases. With 3 bases removed from V and 0 bases from J, the gap between germline ends came to 10 bases. This CDR3 contains 15 residues. CDR1 is ENHRY and CDR2 is SYGVKD in the germline V gene. The CDR3 DNA sequence: TGTGCCATCAGTGAACAGGCCCGGAGCACAGATACGCAGTATTTT. Protein: CAISEQARSTDTQYF.

This chain joins TRBV12-3 or TRBV12-4 and TRBJ2-3, with D perhaps matching TRBD2 (5 bases). The V and J ends lost 6 bases and 3 bases respectively, with 10 bases between them. The CDR3 loop spans 13 amino acids. The CDR3 DNA reads TGTGCCAGCAGAACTGAGGGAACAGATACGCAGTATTTT. This translates into CASRTEGTDTQYF.

The V and J genes are TRBV6-4 and TRBJ1-2; tentatively, D is TRBD1 (6 bases). CDR1 MRHNA and CDR2 SNTAGT come from the germline V gene. With 7 bases removed from V and 4 bases from J, the gap between germline ends came to 13 bases. The CDR3 is 13 residues long. This CDR3 is CASKQGMGYGYTF. DNA for the CDR3: TGTGCCAGCAAACAGGGAATGGGCTATGGCTACACCTTC.

The chain recombines TRBV20-1 with TRBJ2-7; D is uncertain. V was pared by 4 bases and J by 2 bases, with 6 bases between. CDR3 length: 11 amino acids. Germline-derived CDR1 and CDR2 are DFQATT and SNEGSKA (reference sequence). CDR3 loop: CSATTTYEQYV. In nucleotides, the CDR3 is TGCAGTGCTACTACCACCTACGAGCAGTACGTC.

The rearrangement joins TRBV5-1 to TRBJ2-5; D is uncertain. From germline, CDR1 is SGHRS and CDR2 YFSETQ. V lost 1 base and J lost 5, with 3 bases in between. CDR3 length: 11 amino acids. This CDR3 reads CASSLRETQYF. As DNA, the CDR3 is TGCGCCAGCAGCTTGCGGGAGACCCAGTACTTC.

The chain carries TRBV24-1 and TRBJ1-2, with TRBD1 matching over 7 bases. This CDR3 contains 14 residues. Germline V gene sequence: CDR1 KGHDR, CDR2 SFDVKD. V gave up 1 base and J gave up 4 bases; unmatched junction bases: 2. CDR3 protein: CATSDFPGGYGYTF. As DNA, the CDR3 is TGTGCCACCAGTGATTTCCCAGGGGGCTATGGCTACACCTTC.